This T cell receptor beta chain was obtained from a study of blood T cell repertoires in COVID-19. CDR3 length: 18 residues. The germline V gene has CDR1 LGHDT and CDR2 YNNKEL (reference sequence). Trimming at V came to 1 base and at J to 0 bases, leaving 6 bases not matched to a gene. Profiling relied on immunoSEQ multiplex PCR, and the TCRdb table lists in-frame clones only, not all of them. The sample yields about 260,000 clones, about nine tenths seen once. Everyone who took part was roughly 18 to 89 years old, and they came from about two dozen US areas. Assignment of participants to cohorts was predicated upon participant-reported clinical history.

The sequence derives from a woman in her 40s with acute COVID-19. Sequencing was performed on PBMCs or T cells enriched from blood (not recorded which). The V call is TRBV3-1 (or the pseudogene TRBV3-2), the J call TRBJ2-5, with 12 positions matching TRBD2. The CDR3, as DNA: TGTGCCAGCAGCCAAGGAAAAGGACTAGCGGGGCACCAAGAGACCCAGTACTTC. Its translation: CASSQGKGLAGHQETQYF.